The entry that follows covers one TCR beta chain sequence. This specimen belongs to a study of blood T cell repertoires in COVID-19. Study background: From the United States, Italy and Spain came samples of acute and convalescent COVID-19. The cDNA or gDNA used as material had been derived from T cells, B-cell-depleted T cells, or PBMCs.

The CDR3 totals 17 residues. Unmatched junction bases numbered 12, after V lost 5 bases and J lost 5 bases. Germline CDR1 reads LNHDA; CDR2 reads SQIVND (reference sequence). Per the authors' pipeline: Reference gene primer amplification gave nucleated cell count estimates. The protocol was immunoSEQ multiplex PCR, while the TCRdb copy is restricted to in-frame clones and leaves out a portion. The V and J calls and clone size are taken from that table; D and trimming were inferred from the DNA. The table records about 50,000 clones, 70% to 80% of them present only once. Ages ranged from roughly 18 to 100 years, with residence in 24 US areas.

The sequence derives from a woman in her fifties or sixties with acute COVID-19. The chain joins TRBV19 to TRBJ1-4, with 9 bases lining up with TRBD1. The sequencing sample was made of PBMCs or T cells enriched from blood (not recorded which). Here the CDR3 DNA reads TGTGCCAGTAGTCCTGGACAGGGGTCGAAGCTCAATGAAAAACTGTTTTTT. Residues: CASSPGQGSKLNEKLFF. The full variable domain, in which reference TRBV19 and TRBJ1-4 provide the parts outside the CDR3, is DGGITQSPKYLFRKEGQNVTLSCEQNLNHDAMYWYRQDPGQGLRLIYYSQIVNDFQKGDIAEGYSVSREKKESFPLTVTSAQKNPTAFYLCASSPGQGSKLNEKLFFGSGTQLSVL.